The clone carrying this TCR beta chain was detected only a few times. Its antigen is unidentified. Germline V lookup: CDR1 LGHDT, CDR2 YNNKEL (reference sequence). Trimming took off 6 bases at V and 9 bases at J, with 18 bases between the two ends. The CDR3 loop spans 14 amino acids. The sample originates from a study of Graves' ophthalmopathy and Graves' hyperthyroidism. The study's findings and limits: Progression of ophthalmopathy was predicted by the model with approximately 71% sensitivity and approximately 72% specificity. Blood was where most expanded thyroid clonotypes above 0.001 frequency also turned up.

The sequenced template was RNA, covering the TCR beta CDR3 region. HTBI primers served in a first-round RT-PCR, which a second-round multiplex PCR followed. TCRdb fed the multiplex PCR reads into MiXCR, producing one record per CDR3 protein. The sample contains under 60,000 distinct CDR3 sequences, approximately 52% of which appear only once. Disease in donors with ophthalmopathy had moderate-to-severe activity, CAS ≥3, NOSPECS ≥4 and under 3 months' duration. The starting material, roughly 9.7 ml of fresh peripheral blood, provided the PBMCs. Sample: peripheral blood. The chain uses TRBV3-1 and TRBJ2-1; maybe TRBD1 (5 bases). This TCR was sampled from an adult woman with Graves' ophthalmopathy. The chain's CDR3 is CASSPDGWGSEQFF. Here the CDR3 DNA reads TGTGCCAGCAGTCCGGACGGTTGGGGCAGTGAGCAGTTCTTC.